The clone carrying this TCR beta chain was seen only a few times. Its target is not known. This CDR3 spans 12 amino acids. The germline gives CDR1 SQVTM, CDR2 ANQGSEA. Trimming cost V 8 bases and J 2 bases, with 11 bases left between them. The data were obtained in a study of CD8 T cells in ankylosing spondylitis. Via MiXCR, TCRdb re-called the 5' RACE reads, giving one row per CDR3 protein. The table shows about 92,000 distinct CDR3 sequences, with just under 9% occurring only once. Points from the study as a whole: Within matched ankylosing spondylitis synovial fluid, disease-linked clones were reportedly significantly enriched. Characteristic, it appeared, of ankylosing spondylitis blood was a TCR beta motif of eight highly homologous variants.

This receptor was identified in a male donor with ankylosing spondylitis or in good health (not recorded which). The chain joins TRBV29-1 to TRBJ2-3; a weak D match, TRBD1 (5 bases). Sequenced input: blood, either unsorted or a sorted T cell fraction (not recorded which). CDR3 bases: TGCAGCTTTAGACAGAACACAGATACGCAGTATTTT. It encodes CSFRQNTDTQYF.